The present T cell receptor (beta chain) was sequenced within a study of CD8+ T cells in alopecia areata. Whole-study context: Treatment with tofacitinib (6 to 18 months) was followed by 6 months off drug.

As regards this clone: The antigen is not known.

V lost 4 bases, J lost 4 bases, and 9 bases lay in between. CDR1 and CDR2 (germline): SQVTM, ANQGSEA. The CDR3 loop spans 12 amino acids. Findings and limits, study-wide: Affected lesional scalp, above all in alopecia totalis/universalis, was more clonal than normal scalp. Tissue-resident alphabeta T cells belonging to normal skin likewise get sequenced within scalp specimens.

Following RNA extraction, reverse transcription yielded cDNA that acted as the sequencing template. Sequenced by immunoSEQ multiplex PCR; TCRdb stores in-frame clones only, minus some. In the table there are tens of thousands of clones, 60% of which are singletons. The V and J genes are TRBV29-1 and TRBJ2-3; a possible D gene is TRBD2 (5 bases). The sequence was collected from a human donor with alopecia areata. The sample here was CD8+ T cells sorted from blood, taken at week 0. The CDR3 sequence is CSVGLNSDTQYF. For the CDR3, the DNA is TGCAGCGTTGGACTAAACTCAGATACGCAGTATTTT.